This is a list of T cell receptor beta chains from one sample in a study of CD8 T cells in Susac syndrome. Each CDR3 protein is one row after TCRdb ran MiXCR on the immunoSEQ multiplex PCR reads. This table has about 300,000 distinct CDR3 sequences, about 90% appearing once. The sequenced sample was CD4+ T cells from PBMCs. Receptor source: a human donor with multiple sclerosis. Each CDR3 is given with its conserved first and last residue. A D gene is named only where the DNA matches it firmly. Size tells how often a clone was seen (once, few, many) or the class of an expanded clone, and some rows leave it out.

d_call,j_call,v_call,clone_size,cdr3_aa,cdr3_nt
TRBD2,TRBJ2-1,TRBV7-2,NA,CASSTNSGTEQFF,TGTGCCAGCAGCACCAATAGCGGGACCGAGCAGTTCTTC
NA,TRBJ1-1,TRBV4-1,NA,CASSHPSGWTEAFF,TGCGCCAGCAGCCACCCGTCAGGGTGGACTGAAGCTTTCTTT
TRBD1,TRBJ2-3,TRBV4-2,NA,CASSLSGTGQPAADTQYF,TGTGCCAGCAGCCTCTCCGGGACAGGGCAGCCCGCGGCAGATACGCAGTATTTT
NA,TRBJ2-3,TRBV30,NA,CAWSSGDTQYF,TGTGCCTGGAGTAGTGGAGATACGCAGTATTTT
NA,TRBJ2-3,TRBV5-1,NA,CASSRLTRGEASQYF,TGCGCCAGCAGCCGACTGACTCGCGGGGAAGCGTCGCAGTATTTT
NA,TRBJ2-3,TRBV7-2,NA,CASSWSEPSTDTQYF,TGTGCCAGCAGCTGGAGCGAACCCAGCACAGATACGCAGTATTTT
TRBD2,TRBJ2-1,TRBV3-1,NA,CASSQVASGRSEYNEQFF,TGTGCCAGCAGCCAGGTGGCTAGCGGGAGATCGGAGTACAATGAGCAGTTCTTC
TRBD1,TRBJ2-5,TRBV6-5,NA,CASSSLGTAKETQYF,TGTGCCAGCAGTTCCCTCGGGACAGCAAAAGAGACCCAGTACTTC
NA,TRBJ1-1,TRBV5-6,NA,CASSLPGRLNTEAFF,TGTGCCAGCAGCCTACCGGGACGGTTGAACACTGAAGCTTTCTTT
NA,TRBJ1-1,TRBV9,few,CASSVGVRTEAFF,TGTGCCAGCAGCGTAGGTGTCAGGACTGAAGCTTTCTTT
TRBD1,TRBJ1-1,TRBV4-1,NA,CASSRGQAGPDTEAFF,TGCGCCAGCAGCAGGGGACAGGCCGGTCCGGATACTGAAGCTTTCTTT
NA,TRBJ2-3,TRBV15,once,CATSRDSHTLQYF,TGTGCCACCAGCAGAGATAGTCACACTTTGCAGTATTTT
NA,TRBJ2-5,TRBV5-1,few,CASSLDPAVQETQYF,TGCGCCAGCAGCTTGGATCCGGCCGTCCAAGAGACCCAGTACTTC
NA,TRBJ2-3,TRBV11-2,once,CASSLLGGSGTDTQYF,TGTGCCAGCAGCTTACTTGGGGGCTCCGGCACAGATACGCAGTATTTT
TRBD1,TRBJ2-1,TRBV5-6,NA,CASSFYDRGLYNEQFF,TGTGCCAGCAGCTTCTACGACAGGGGGCTTTACAATGAGCAGTTCTTC
NA,TRBJ2-1,TRBV24-1,NA,CATSDLWGASYNEQFF,TGTGCCACCAGTGATTTGTGGGGGGCGTCCTACAATGAGCAGTTCTTC
NA,TRBJ1-3,TRBV7-6,NA,CASSLTERTIYF,TGTGCCAGCAGCCTGACAGAGCGAACCATATATTTT
TRBD1,TRBJ2-7,TRBV14,once,CASSQASGTGADEQYF,TGTGCCAGCAGCCAAGCCTCCGGGACAGGGGCCGACGAGCAGTACTTC
NA,TRBJ1-2,TRBV2,once,CARGRYTF,TGTGCCAGGGGCCGTTACACCTTC
NA,TRBJ2-3,TRBV29-1,NA,CSATGPTSTDTQYF,TGCAGCGCAACCGGGCCGACTAGCACAGATACGCAGTATTTT
TRBD1,TRBJ1-2,TRBV9,NA,CASSVRDSFYGYTF,TGTGCCAGCAGCGTACGGGACAGTTTCTATGGCTACACCTTC
NA,TRBJ2-7,TRBV15,NA,CATSRDHSTRSRPYEQYF,TGTGCCACCAGCAGAGATCACTCGACACGGAGTCGCCCCTACGAGCAGTACTTC
TRBD2,TRBJ2-3,TRBV20-1,NA,CSATAGGTDTQYF,TGCAGTGCAACCGCGGGAGGCACAGATACGCAGTATTTT
NA,TRBJ1-5,TRBV19,NA,CASSMVGRDNQPQHF,TGTGCCAGTAGTATGGTTGGGCGGGATAATCAGCCCCAGCATTTT